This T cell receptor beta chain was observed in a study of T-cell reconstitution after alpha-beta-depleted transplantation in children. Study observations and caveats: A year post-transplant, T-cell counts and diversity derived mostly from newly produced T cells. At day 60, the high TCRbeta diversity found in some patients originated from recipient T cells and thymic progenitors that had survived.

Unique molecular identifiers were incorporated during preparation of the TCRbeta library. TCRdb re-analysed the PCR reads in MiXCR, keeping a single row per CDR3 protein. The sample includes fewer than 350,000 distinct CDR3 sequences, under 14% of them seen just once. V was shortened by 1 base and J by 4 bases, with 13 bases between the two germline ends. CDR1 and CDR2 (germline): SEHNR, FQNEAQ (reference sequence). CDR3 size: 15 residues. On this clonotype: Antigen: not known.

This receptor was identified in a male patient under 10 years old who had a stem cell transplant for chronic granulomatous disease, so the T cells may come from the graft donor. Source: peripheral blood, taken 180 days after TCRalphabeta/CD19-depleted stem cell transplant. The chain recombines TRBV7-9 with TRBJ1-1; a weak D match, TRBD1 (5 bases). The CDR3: CASSLGGPRGTEAFF. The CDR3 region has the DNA TGTGCCAGCAGCTTAGGGGGACCTAGGGGCACTGAAGCTTTCTTT.